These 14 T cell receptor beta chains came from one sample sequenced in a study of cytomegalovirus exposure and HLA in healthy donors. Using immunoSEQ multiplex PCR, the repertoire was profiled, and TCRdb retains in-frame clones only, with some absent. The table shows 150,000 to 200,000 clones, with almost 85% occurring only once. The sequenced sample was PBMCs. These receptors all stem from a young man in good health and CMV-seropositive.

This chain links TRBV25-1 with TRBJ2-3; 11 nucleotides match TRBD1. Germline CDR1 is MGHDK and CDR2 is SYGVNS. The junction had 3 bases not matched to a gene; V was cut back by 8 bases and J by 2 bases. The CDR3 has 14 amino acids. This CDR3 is CASEGQGDTDTQYF. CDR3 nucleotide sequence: TGTGCCAGCGAGGGACAGGGGGACACAGATACGCAGTATTTT.

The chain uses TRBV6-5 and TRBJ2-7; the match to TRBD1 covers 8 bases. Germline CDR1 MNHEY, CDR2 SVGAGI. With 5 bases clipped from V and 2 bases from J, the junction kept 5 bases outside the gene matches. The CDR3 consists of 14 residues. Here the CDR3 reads CASSTTGAPYEQYF. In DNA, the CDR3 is TGTGCCAGCAGTACGACAGGGGCCCCCTACGAGCAGTACTTC.

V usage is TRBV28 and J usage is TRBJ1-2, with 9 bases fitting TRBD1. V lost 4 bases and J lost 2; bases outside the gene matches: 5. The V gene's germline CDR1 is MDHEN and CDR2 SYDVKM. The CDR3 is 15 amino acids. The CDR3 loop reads CASSSHRGRNYGYTF. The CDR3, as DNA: TGTGCCAGCAGTTCACACAGGGGGCGGAACTATGGCTACACCTTC.

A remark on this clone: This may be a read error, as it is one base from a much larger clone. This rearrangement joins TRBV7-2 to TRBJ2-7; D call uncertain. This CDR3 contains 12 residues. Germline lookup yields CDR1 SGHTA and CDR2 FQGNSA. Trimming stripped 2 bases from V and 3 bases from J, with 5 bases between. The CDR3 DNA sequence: TGTGCCAGCAGCTTACAGCGCTACGAGCAGTACTTC. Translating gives CASSLQRYEQYF.

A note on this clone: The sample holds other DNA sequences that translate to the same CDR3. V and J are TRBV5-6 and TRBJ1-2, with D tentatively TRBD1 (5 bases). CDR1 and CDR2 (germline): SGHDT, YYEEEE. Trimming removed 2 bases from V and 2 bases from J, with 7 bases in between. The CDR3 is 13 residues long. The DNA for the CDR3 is TGTGCCAGCAGCTTCCAGGGAAACTATGGCTACACCTTC. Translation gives CASSFQGNYGYTF.

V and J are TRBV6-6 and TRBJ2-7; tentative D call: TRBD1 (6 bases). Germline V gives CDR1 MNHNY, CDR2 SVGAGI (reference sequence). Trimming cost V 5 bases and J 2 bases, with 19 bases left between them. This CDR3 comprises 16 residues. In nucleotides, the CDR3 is TGTGCCAGCAGTCAACTCGGACAGAAACATCCCTACGAGCAGTACTTC. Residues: CASSQLGQKHPYEQYF.

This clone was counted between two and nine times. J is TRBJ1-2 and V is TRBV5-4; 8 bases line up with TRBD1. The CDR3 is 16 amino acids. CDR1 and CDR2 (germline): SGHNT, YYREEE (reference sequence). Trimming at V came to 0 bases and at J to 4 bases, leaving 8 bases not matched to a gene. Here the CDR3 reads CASSLAGRGRGYGYTF. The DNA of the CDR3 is TGTGCCAGCAGCTTGGCAGGCAGGGGGCGCGGCTATGGCTACACCTTC.

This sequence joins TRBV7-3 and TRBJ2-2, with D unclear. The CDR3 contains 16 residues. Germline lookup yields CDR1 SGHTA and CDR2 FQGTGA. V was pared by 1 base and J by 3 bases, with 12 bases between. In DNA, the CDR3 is TGTGCCAGCAGCTTAAGTAAGACTCCCTACACCGGGGAGCTGTTTTTT. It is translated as CASSLSKTPYTGELFF.

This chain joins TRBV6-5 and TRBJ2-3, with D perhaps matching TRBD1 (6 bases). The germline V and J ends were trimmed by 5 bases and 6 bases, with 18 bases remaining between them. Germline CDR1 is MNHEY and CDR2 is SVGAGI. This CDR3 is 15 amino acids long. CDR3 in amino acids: CASSVRTERLDTQYF. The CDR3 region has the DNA TGTGCCAGCAGTGTCCGGACAGAAAGGTTGGATACGCAGTATTTT.

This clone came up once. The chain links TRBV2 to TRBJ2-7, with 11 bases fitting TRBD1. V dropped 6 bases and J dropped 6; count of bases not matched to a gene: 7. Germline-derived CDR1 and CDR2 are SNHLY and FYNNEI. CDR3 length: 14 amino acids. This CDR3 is CASRVDRGQGEQYF. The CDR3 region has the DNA TGTGCCAGCAGGGTGGACAGGGGGCAAGGCGAGCAGTACTTC. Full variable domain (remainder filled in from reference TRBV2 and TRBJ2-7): EPEVTQTPSHQVTQMGQEVILRCVPISNHLYFYWYRQILGQKVEFLVSFYNNEISEKSEIFDDQFSVERPDGSNFTLKIRSTKLEDSAMYFCASRVDRGQGEQYFGPGTRLTVT.

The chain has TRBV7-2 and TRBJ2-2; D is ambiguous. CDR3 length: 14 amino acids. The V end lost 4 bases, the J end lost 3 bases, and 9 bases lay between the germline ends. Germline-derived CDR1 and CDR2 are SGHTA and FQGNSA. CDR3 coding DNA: TGTGCCAGCAGCTCGTTACCAGACACCGGGGAGCTGTTTTTT. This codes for CASSSLPDTGELFF.

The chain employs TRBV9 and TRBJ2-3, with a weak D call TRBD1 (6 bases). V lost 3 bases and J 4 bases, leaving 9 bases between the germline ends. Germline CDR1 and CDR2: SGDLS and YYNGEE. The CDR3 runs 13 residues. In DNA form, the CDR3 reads TGTGCCAGCAGCGCAGGGGAGCCAGATACGCAGTATTTT. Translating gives CASSAGEPDTQYF.

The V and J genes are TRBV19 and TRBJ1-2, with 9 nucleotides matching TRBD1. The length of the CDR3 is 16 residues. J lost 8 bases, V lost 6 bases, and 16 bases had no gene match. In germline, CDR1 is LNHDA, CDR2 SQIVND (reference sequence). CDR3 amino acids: CASSPGQGTLGRGYTF. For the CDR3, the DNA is TGTGCCAGTAGCCCGGGACAGGGTACCCTTGGAAGGGGCTACACCTTC. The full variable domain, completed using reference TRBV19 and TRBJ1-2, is DGGITQSPKYLFRKEGQNVTLSCEQNLNHDAMYWYRQDPGQGLRLIYYSQIVNDFQKGDIAEGYSVSREKKESFPLTVTSAQKNPTAFYLCASSPGQGTLGRGYTFGSGTRLTVV.

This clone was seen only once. CDR3 DNA sequence: TGCGCCAGCAGCTTGGGGACAGGTCCCGGGGAGCTGTTTTTT. This gives the protein CASSLGTGPGELFF. This chain connects TRBV5-1 to TRBJ2-2; 7 nucleotides match TRBD1. Germline values: CDR1 SGHRS, CDR2 YFSETQ. This CDR3 contains 14 residues. The V gene end was trimmed by 0 bases and the J gene end by 6 bases; junction bases not matched to a gene: 2.